These 20 T cell receptor beta chains were sequenced from one sample in a study of CD8 T cells in Susac syndrome. When the RNA was reverse transcribed, random hexamers were used with an input of roughly 0.45 to 1 ug. TCRdb used MiXCR to reprocess the immunoSEQ multiplex PCR reads, holding one entry per CDR3 protein. The top ten clones hold 0.75% of a sample with some 58,000 distinct CDR3 sequences, around 93% of them seen once. Material: CD8+ T cells from PBMCs. These receptor sequences come from a human donor with Susac syndrome.

The chain combines TRBV29-1 with TRBJ2-7; D possibly corresponds to TRBD1 (5 bases). V shed 0 bases and J shed 0 bases, with 9 bases lying between them. In germline, CDR1 is SQVTM, CDR2 ANQGSEA. This CDR3 is 14 amino acids long. The CDR3 spells CSVEDHGASYEQYF. Written as DNA, the CDR3 is TGCAGCGTTGAAGATCATGGGGCCTCCTACGAGCAGTACTTC.

V and J are TRBV20-1 and TRBJ2-7; the D gene is possibly TRBD2 (6 bases). Germline CDR1 DFQATT, CDR2 SNEGSKA (reference sequence). Trimming left V 6 bases short and J 2 bases short, with 17 bases between. This CDR3 region has 14 residues. The CDR3 region has the DNA TGCAGTGCAGCCACCGGGACTCAGACCTACGAGCAGTACTTC. Protein sequence: CSAATGTQTYEQYF.

The genes are TRBV4-3 and TRBJ2-3; no firm D call. The ends were cut back, 3 bases at V and 4 bases at J, with 8 bases in the middle. The CDR3 loop spans 13 amino acids. Germline assignment: CDR1 LGHNA and CDR2 YSLEER. The CDR3 region has the DNA TGCGCCAGCAGCCACCTTTTCCCAGATACGCAGTATTTT. Protein sequence: CASSHLFPDTQYF.

This clonotype was counted once. This chain uses TRBV9 with TRBJ1-4, with D perhaps matching TRBD1 (6 bases). This CDR3 is 13 amino acids long. CDR1 SGDLS and CDR2 YYNGEE come from the germline V gene. Trimming took 4 bases from V and 13 from J, leaving 17 bases between them. DNA for the CDR3: TGTGCCAGCAGCCCCGGCGGAAGGGGGGGACTGTTTTTT. Translated: CASSPGGRGGLFF.

V and J are TRBV6-5 and TRBJ1-2, with D unresolved. Germline CDR1 MNHEY, CDR2 SVGAGI. V shed 5 bases and J shed 4 bases, with 11 bases lying between them. This CDR3 is built from 13 residues. DNA for the CDR3: TGTGCCAGCAGTCAAGGGAGTGGCTATGGCTACACCTTC. Translation gives CASSQGSGYGYTF.

The gene calls are TRBV7-8 and TRBJ1-5, with 9 bases lining up with TRBD1. Germline V gene sequence: CDR1 SGHVS, CDR2 FQNEAQ. With V trimmed by 2 bases and J by 3 bases, 11 bases remained unmatched. The CDR3 covers 18 residues. CDR3 loop: CASSLRGRQGVNNQPQHF. The CDR3, as DNA: TGTGCCAGCAGCTTAAGAGGTAGACAGGGGGTAAACAATCAGCCCCAGCATTTT.

The chain joins TRBV15 to TRBJ2-1; no definite D call. The CDR3 spans 11 residues. The germline V gene has CDR1 LNHNV and CDR2 YYDKDF (reference sequence). V lost 3 bases to trimming and J lost 9 bases, with 6 bases between them. The CDR3 here is CATSSGGEQFF. CDR3 coding DNA: TGTGCCACCAGCAGCGGTGGTGAGCAGTTCTTC.

The chain links TRBV5-1 to TRBJ2-7; D gene uncertain. V gave up 0 bases and J gave up 5 bases, with 18 bases separating them. The length of the CDR3 is 16 residues. Germline CDR1 is SGHRS and CDR2 is YFSETQ. This CDR3 is CASSLGVWGSEHEQYF. The CDR3 nucleotides are TGCGCCAGCAGCTTGGGGGTTTGGGGATCGGAGCACGAGCAGTACTTC.

The chain is built from TRBV19 and TRBJ2-7, with a tentative D call TRBD2 (6 bases). CDR3 length: 13 residues. Deletions cut 10 bases from V and 3 bases from J, with 16 bases between. The germline V gene encodes CDR1 LNHDA and CDR2 SQIVND (reference sequence). The chain's CDR3 is CATSSESGYEQYF. CDR3 bases: TGTGCCACTTCTAGCGAATCGGGCTACGAGCAGTACTTC.

This chain uses TRBV12-3 or TRBV12-4 with TRBJ2-3; TRBD2 matches 13 bases. This CDR3 contains 18 residues. V shed 5 bases and J 0 bases; nucleotides not matched to a gene: 8. CDR3 sequence (DNA): TGTGCCAGCAGTAAAGGACTAGCGGGGGCCTCAAGCACAGATACGCAGTATTTT. It specifies CASSKGLAGASSTDTQYF.

The chain couples TRBV20-1 to TRBJ2-7; TRBD1 aligns across 7 bases. Germline V gene data show CDR1 as DFQATT and CDR2 as SNEGSKA (reference sequence). The CDR3 sequence is 14 residues long. V lost 4 bases and J lost 7; bases outside the gene matches: 13. This CDR3 is CSATPSGDRREQYF. DNA of the CDR3: TGCAGTGCTACCCCTTCAGGGGACAGACGTGAGCAGTACTTC.

This clonotype was seen a single time. The chain recombines TRBV12-3 or TRBV12-4 with TRBJ1-4, with unresolved D. The V gene lost 7 bases and the J gene lost 5 bases, with 11 bases spanning the gap. The CDR3 contains 13 residues. Here the CDR3 reads CASTPRQNEKLFF. DNA for the CDR3: TGTGCCAGCACCCCCCGGCAGAATGAAAAACTGTTTTTT.

This chain links TRBV29-1 with TRBJ2-1; perhaps TRBD1 as D (5 bases). Germline values: CDR1 SQVTM, CDR2 ANQGSEA. The V and J ends lost 2 bases and 4 bases respectively, with 12 bases between them. This CDR3 region has 14 residues. CDR3 loop: CSVESDSDYNEQFF. In nucleotides, the CDR3 is TGCAGCGTTGAAAGTGACAGTGATTACAATGAGCAGTTCTTC.

The rearrangement uses TRBV14 and TRBJ1-5; D perhaps matches TRBD1 (6 bases). Germline CDR1 reads SGHDN; CDR2 reads FVKESK. V was pared by 4 bases and J by 0 bases, with 16 bases between. This CDR3 is built from 17 residues. CDR3 sequence (DNA): TGTGCCAGCAGCCGAAGGACAGACGCTCATAGCAATCAGCCCCAGCATTTT. It codes for CASSRRTDAHSNQPQHF.

In DNA form, the CDR3 reads TGTGCCAGCAGCCCGTCGACCTCCTACAATGAGCAGTTCTTC. It encodes CASSPSTSYNEQFF. The chain employs TRBV9 and TRBJ2-1; D is undetermined. This CDR3 is 14 amino acids long. Germline values: CDR1 SGDLS, CDR2 YYNGEE. Trimming removed 4 bases from V and 0 bases from J, with 8 bases in between.

V usage is TRBV25-1 and J usage is TRBJ2-5, with TRBD1 identical over 7 bases. From germline, CDR1 is MGHDK and CDR2 SYGVNS. There are 14 residues in the CDR3. Trimming took 6 bases from V and 4 from J; bases not matched to a gene: 8. In DNA form, the CDR3 reads TGTGCCAGCAGACACCGGGACAGCGTAGAGACCCAGTACTTC. Translation gives CASRHRDSVETQYF. The entire variable domain, with the rest obtained from reference TRBV25-1 and TRBJ2-5, is as follows: EADIYQTPRYLVIGTGKKITLECSQTMGHDKMYWYQQDPGMELHLIHYSYGVNSTEKGDLSSESTVSRIRTEHFPLTLESARPSHTSQYLCASRHRDSVETQYFGPGTRLLVL.

V and J are TRBV20-1 and TRBJ1-1; perhaps TRBD1 as D (6 bases). This CDR3 has 14 amino acids. The germline CDR1 and CDR2 sequences are DFQATT and SNEGSKA (reference sequence). V lost 5 bases and J 8 bases, leaving 21 bases between the germline ends. This chain's CDR3 is CSAARGGGIGEAFF. CDR3 bases: TGCAGTGCTGCACGGGGGGGCGGGATTGGGGAAGCTTTCTTT.

J is TRBJ1-4 and V is TRBV12-3 or TRBV12-4, with TRBD1 identical over 8 bases. The CDR3 spans 13 residues. Unmatched junction bases numbered 6, after V lost 7 bases and J lost 8 bases. The CDR3, as DNA: TGTGCCAGCAAACAGACAGGGGACGAAAAACTGTTTTTT. The encoded protein is CASKQTGDEKLFF.

The genes are TRBV15 and TRBJ2-1; TRBD2 aligns across 13 bases. CDR3 length: 17 residues. With 5 bases clipped from V and 8 bases from J, the junction kept 12 bases outside the gene matches. The germline V gene encodes CDR1 LNHNV and CDR2 YYDKDF (reference sequence). This CDR3 is CATSVLPGLAGMHEQFF. The DNA for the CDR3 is TGTGCCACCAGCGTACTACCGGGACTAGCGGGGATGCATGAGCAGTTCTTC.

V usage is TRBV29-1 and J usage is TRBJ2-7; 9 bases line up with TRBD2. The length of the CDR3 is 14 residues. CDR1 SQVTM and CDR2 ANQGSEA come from the germline V gene. V shed 2 bases, J shed 0 bases, and the junction held 2 bases outside the gene matches. The CDR3 DNA reads as TGCAGCGTTGAACTAGCGGGGAGCTCCTACGAGCAGTACTTC. Translation gives CSVELAGSSYEQYF.